This T cell receptor beta chain was identified during a study of CD8 T cells in Susac syndrome. V shed 10 bases and J 5 bases; nucleotides not matched to a gene: 7. Germline V gene data show CDR1 as SEHNR and CDR2 as FQNEAQ (reference sequence). The CDR3 extends over 13 amino acids. The multiple sclerosis control cohort comprised treatment-naive individuals presenting with stable or active relapsing-remitting disease. RNA was extracted with the RNeasy kit, and a quantity of about 0.45 to 1 ug was reverse transcribed using random hexamers. The immunoSEQ assay covered 54 Vbeta and 13 Jbeta segments for CDR3. TCRdb used MiXCR to reprocess the immunoSEQ multiplex PCR reads, holding one entry per CDR3 protein. In the table there are some 260,000 distinct CDR3 sequences, more than 75% of which are singletons.

This clonotype was sampled from a human donor with multiple sclerosis. The specimen sequenced was CD8+ T cells from PBMCs. V gene TRBV7-9 combines with J gene TRBJ2-2; 7 positions match TRBD1. CDR3: CATRGGRTGELFF. DNA of the CDR3: TGTGCCACTAGAGGGGGCAGGACCGGGGAGCTGTTTTTT.